These 30 T cell receptor beta chains were sequenced from one sample in a study of technical replicates of blood from several donors. Sequencing used immunoSEQ multiplex PCR; TCRdb keeps in-frame clones, though not all of them. The data hold 50,000 to 75,000 clones, with just under 95% observed a single time. The sample comprised PBMCs. The receptors originated from a human donor in good health. Some clones in this sample may be carry-over from other donors' samples.

The V and J genes are TRBV5-8 and TRBJ2-7; D perhaps matches TRBD1 (6 bases). The CDR3 sequence is 14 residues long. The ends were cut back, 0 bases at V and 6 bases at J, with 13 bases in the middle. The germline V gene has CDR1 SGHTS and CDR2 YDEGEE. The CDR3 DNA reads TGTGCCAGCAGCTTGGACAGGGAGTTAATCGAGCAGTACTTC. It yields the protein CASSLDRELIEQYF.

This clone appeared once. The chain joins TRBV7-2 to TRBJ1-1; no clear D. The germline V gene has CDR1 SGHTA and CDR2 FQGNSA. The CDR3 spans 13 residues. V dropped 1 base and J dropped 4 bases, with 7 bases sitting between them. CDR3: CASSLVPSTEAFF. CDR3 DNA: TGTGCCAGCAGCTTAGTCCCGAGCACTGAAGCTTTCTTT.

The chain combines TRBV7-6 with TRBJ2-7, with D perhaps TRBD1 (6 bases). The CDR3 totals 12 residues. Germline V gene data show CDR1 as SGHVS and CDR2 as FNYEAQ. The V end was cut by 8 bases, the J end by 6 bases, with 14 bases between. The CDR3 DNA reads as TGTGCCAGCTCGGAATTAGGGGGCGAGCAGTACTTC. Translated: CASSELGGEQYF.

The chain is built from TRBV7-2 and TRBJ2-1; TRBD2 is a possible D gene (5 bases). Germline V gene data show CDR1 as SGHTA and CDR2 as FQGNSA. The V gene lost 3 bases and the J gene lost 0 bases, with 21 bases spanning the gap. The CDR3 covers 19 residues. The CDR3 nucleotides are TGTGCCAGCAGCTTCGAAGCTAGCTTTTCCCGCCCCTCCTACAATGAGCAGTTCTTC. This gives the protein CASSFEASFSRPSYNEQFF.

V and J are TRBV2 and TRBJ2-2; 10 positions agree with TRBD2. The V gene end was trimmed by 4 bases and the J gene end by 6 bases; junction bases not matched to a gene: 11. This CDR3 has 17 amino acids. Germline assignment: CDR1 SNHLY and CDR2 FYNNEI. In nucleotides, the CDR3 is TGTGCCAGCAGTGGGGGGCCTAGCGGGAGTATATCCGGGGAGCTGTTTTTT. It translates to CASSGGPSGSISGELFF.

CDR3 DNA: TGTGCCAGCTCACCCCCGATCGACAGGGGGCTGGGCTACACCTTC. This translates into CASSPPIDRGLGYTF. The chain has TRBV18 and TRBJ1-2, with 10 bases lining up with TRBD1. Germline CDR1 reads KGHSH; CDR2 reads LQKENI. Losses at the gene ends were 3 bases for V and 8 bases for J; bases not matched to a gene: 9. The CDR3 runs to 15 residues.

The gene calls are TRBV7-2 and TRBJ1-3; D ambiguous. The germline V and J ends were trimmed by 1 base and 4 bases, with 11 bases remaining between them. CDR1 is SGHTA and CDR2 is FQGNSA in the germline V gene. The CDR3 is 15 residues long. CDR3 DNA sequence: TGTGCCAGCAGCTTAGACTCCTCCCGGGGAAACACCATATATTTT. Translating it yields CASSLDSSRGNTIYF.

In this sample, this clone turned up once. The rearrangement uses TRBV4-1 and TRBJ2-5, with D possibly matching TRBD2 (5 bases). Germline-derived CDR1 and CDR2 are MGHRA and YSYEKL. This CDR3 is 15 amino acids long. With 3 bases removed from V and 2 bases from J, the gap between germline ends came to 13 bases. The CDR3 DNA follows: TGCGCCAGCAGCCACCAATCCCCGGGGCAAGAGACCCAGTACTTC. It specifies CASSHQSPGQETQYF.

The rearrangement joins TRBV7-8 to TRBJ1-3; the D is unclear. The V gene's germline CDR1 is SGHVS and CDR2 FQNEAQ. The CDR3 runs 14 residues. Trimming cost V 5 bases and J 0 bases, with 8 bases left between them. CDR3 region: CASSLQSSGNTIYF. The DNA of the CDR3 is TGTGCCAGCAGCCTACAGAGCTCTGGAAACACCATATATTTT.

The rearrangement uses TRBV30 and TRBJ1-2; no clear D gene. The CDR3 has 13 residues. The ends were cut back, 8 bases at V and 4 bases at J, with 17 bases in the middle. CDR1 GTSNPN and CDR2 SVGIG come from the germline V gene (reference sequence). The CDR3 reads CAREEGYGYGYTF. DNA for the CDR3: TGTGCCCGCGAAGAGGGATACGGCTATGGCTACACCTTC. The whole variable domain, remainder taken from reference TRBV30 and TRBJ1-2, is SQTIHQWPATLVQPVGSPLSLECTVEGTSNPNLYWYRQAAGRGLQLLFYSVGIGQISSEVPQNLSASRPQDRQFILSSKKLLLSDSGFYLCAREEGYGYGYTFGSGTRLTVV.

The chain joins TRBV5-1 to TRBJ2-7; D unresolved. The CDR3 is 14 amino acids. V gave up 0 bases and J gave up 2 bases, with 9 bases separating them. Germline V gene data show CDR1 as SGHRS and CDR2 as YFSETQ. DNA for the CDR3: TGCGCCAGCAGCTTGGTGGGCCCAACCTACGAGCAGTACTTC. Translated, it gives CASSLVGPTYEQYF.

The gene calls are TRBV7-7 and TRBJ2-3; 9 bases fit TRBD2. The germline gives CDR1 SSHAT, CDR2 FNYEAQ (reference sequence). CDR3 size: 15 residues. Losses at the gene ends were 4 bases for V and 5 bases for J; bases not matched to a gene: 7. CDR3 sequence reads: CASSSRGGPEDTQYF. The CDR3 coding sequence is TGTGCCAGCAGCTCGCGGGGGGGCCCCGAAGATACGCAGTATTTT.

This chain uses TRBV9 with TRBJ1-2; D is undetermined. The CDR3 length is 16 residues. V dropped 0 bases and J dropped 3 bases, with 15 bases sitting between them. CDR1 and CDR2 (germline): SGDLS, YYNGEE. The CDR3 region is CASSVGPREGDYGYTF. In DNA form, the CDR3 reads TGTGCCAGCAGCGTAGGCCCCCGGGAAGGCGACTATGGCTACACCTTC.

This clone was seen just once. The CDR3 DNA reads TGTGCCAGCAGTGACAGCTCTGGGGCCAACGTCCTGACTTTC. Its protein is CASSDSSGANVLTF. The chain has TRBV25-1 and TRBJ2-6; D gene unclear. This CDR3 contains 14 residues. Germline values: CDR1 MGHDK, CDR2 SYGVNS. Trimming removed 3 bases from V and 0 bases from J, with 3 bases in between. The full variable domain, completed using reference TRBV25-1 and TRBJ2-6, is EADIYQTPRYLVIGTGKKITLECSQTMGHDKMYWYQQDPGMELHLIHYSYGVNSTEKGDLSSESTVSRIRTEHFPLTLESARPSHTSQYLCASSDSSGANVLTFGAGSRLTVL.

This clone was counted once. The rearrangement uses TRBV28 and TRBJ2-3; D is perhaps TRBD1 (6 bases). Deletions cut 5 bases from V and 7 bases from J, with 13 bases between. The CDR3 is 13 residues long. Germline-derived CDR1 and CDR2 are MDHEN and SYDVKM. CDR3 sequence reads: CASSLTGLNTQYF. The CDR3 DNA sequence: TGTGCCAGCAGTCTGACAGGTCTAAATACGCAGTATTTT.

The J gene is TRBJ2-3, the V gene TRBV5-1; tentative D call: TRBD2 (6 bases). The CDR3 runs to 15 residues. The V end was cut by 0 bases, the J end by 0 bases, with 8 bases between. CDR1 SGHRS and CDR2 YFSETQ come from the germline V gene. The CDR3 coding sequence is TGCGCCAGCAGCTTGGACCGGGGGAGCACAGATACGCAGTATTTT. Its protein product is CASSLDRGSTDTQYF.

Only one count was recorded for this clone. The genes are TRBV18 and TRBJ1-4; D may be TRBD1 (5 bases). This CDR3 contains 14 residues. Germline CDR1 and CDR2: KGHSH and LQKENI. Trimming cost V 2 bases and J 10 bases, with 14 bases left between them. The CDR3 bases are TGTGCCAGCTCACCAGGGCCGGGGGAAGGAAAACTGTTTTTT. Translation gives CASSPGPGEGKLFF.

The chain combines TRBV7-2 with TRBJ2-7; a weak D match, TRBD2 (6 bases). Germline CDR1 reads SGHTA; CDR2 reads FQGNSA. This CDR3 is 13 amino acids long. With 1 base removed from V and 4 bases from J, the gap between germline ends came to 8 bases. The CDR3, as DNA: TGTGCCAGCAGCTTAGGACGGGAGTACGAGCAGTACTTC. This translates into CASSLGREYEQYF.

The CDR3 bases are TGTGCCAGCTCACCACCCAATGGAGGATACACCGGGGAGCTGTTTTTT. It codes for CASSPPNGGYTGELFF. V usage is TRBV18 and J usage is TRBJ2-2, with a tentative D call TRBD2 (5 bases). V lost 0 bases and J lost 3, with 11 bases in between. The CDR3 spans 16 residues. The germline V gene has CDR1 KGHSH and CDR2 LQKENI. Using reference TRBV18 and TRBJ2-2 for the parts outside the CDR3, the full variable domain is NAGVMQNPRHLVRRRGQEARLRCSPMKGHSHVYWYRQLPEEGLKFMVYLQKENIIDESGMPKERFSAEFPKEGPSILRIQQVVRGDSAAYFCASSPPNGGYTGELFFGEGSRLTVL.

The chain uses TRBV5-1 and TRBJ2-3, with a weak D call TRBD2 (5 bases). Germline V gives CDR1 SGHRS, CDR2 YFSETQ. V lost 4 bases and J lost 4, with 13 bases in between. The CDR3 is 14 residues long. CDR3 sequence: CASSGSGRADTQYF. Written as DNA, the CDR3 is TGCGCCAGCAGCGGGAGTGGAAGGGCAGATACGCAGTATTTT. Full variable domain (missing parts from reference TRBV5-1 and TRBJ2-3): KAGVTQTPRYLIKTRGQQVTLSCSPISGHRSVSWYQQTPGQGLQFLFEYFSETQRNKGNFPGRFSGRQFSNSRSEMNVSTLELGDSALYLCASSGSGRADTQYFGPGTRLTVL.

This sequence joins TRBV9 and TRBJ2-3, with TRBD2 matching 7 bases. V shed 2 bases, J shed 3 bases, and the junction held 3 bases outside the gene matches. CDR1 is SGDLS, CDR2 YYNGEE, per germline. This CDR3 is built from 14 residues. The CDR3 loop reads CASSVDGGTDTQYF. The DNA of the CDR3 is TGTGCCAGCAGCGTTGACGGGGGGACAGATACGCAGTATTTT. Full variable domain (outside the CDR3, taken from reference TRBV9 and TRBJ2-3): DSGVTQTPKHLITATGQRVTLRCSPRSGDLSVYWYQQSLDQGLQFLIQYYNGEERAKGNILERFSAQQFPDLHSELNLSSLELGDSALYFCASSVDGGTDTQYFGPGTRLTVL.

This rearrangement joins TRBV27 to TRBJ2-7; 8 nucleotides match TRBD2. The CDR3 length is 15 residues. V shed 5 bases and J 2 bases; nucleotides not matched to a gene: 8. Germline V gives CDR1 MNHEY, CDR2 SMNVEV (reference sequence). CDR3 residues: CASSQTSGFTYEQYF. The CDR3 DNA reads as TGTGCCAGCAGTCAAACTAGCGGATTTACCTACGAGCAGTACTTC.

The rearrangement uses TRBV4-1 and TRBJ2-7, with TRBD1 matching over 9 bases. Germline V gene lookup returns CDR1 MGHRA and CDR2 YSYEKL. With V trimmed by 0 bases and J by 4 bases, 7 bases remained unmatched. This CDR3 spans 16 amino acids. CDR3 loop: CASSQDQQGAIYEQYF. The CDR3 nucleotides are TGCGCCAGCAGCCAAGACCAACAGGGGGCGATATACGAGCAGTACTTC.

The V gene is TRBV9, the J gene TRBJ1-2; D possibly corresponds to TRBD1 (6 bases). Trimming pared 4 bases from V and 0 bases from J, leaving 13 bases between. The CDR3 spans 15 residues. Germline V gene lookup returns CDR1 SGDLS and CDR2 YYNGEE. The CDR3 is CASSRRDKTNYGYTF. The CDR3 nucleotides are TGTGCCAGCAGCCGACGGGACAAGACTAACTATGGCTACACCTTC.

The rearrangement joins TRBV6-6 to TRBJ2-7, with TRBD1 matching 7 bases. The germline CDR1 and CDR2 sequences are MNHNY and SVGAGI (reference sequence). The J segment lost 5 bases and the V segment lost 10 bases, leaving 11 bases of the junction unmatched. The CDR3 sequence is 13 residues long. CDR3 region: CATVGGASHEQYF. In nucleotides, the CDR3 is TGTGCCACCGTAGGGGGCGCTTCCCACGAGCAGTACTTC.

The chain has TRBV7-2 and TRBJ1-2; 7 nucleotides line up with TRBD1. The trim removed 1 base at V and 5 bases at J, leaving 10 bases unmatched. This CDR3 is 16 amino acids long. Germline CDR1 reads SGHTA; CDR2 reads FQGNSA. CDR3 coding DNA: TGTGCCAGCAGCTTAGACGGAACAGGGGTGCGGTATGGCTACACCTTC. Protein: CASSLDGTGVRYGYTF.

The chain joins TRBV4-2 to TRBJ2-1; TRBD2 matches 8 bases. Trimming cost V 4 bases and J 7 bases; bases outside gene matches: 9. The CDR3 has 15 residues. Germline V lookup: CDR1 LGHNA, CDR2 YNFKEQ. As DNA, the CDR3 is TGTGCCAGCAGCCCCTCGGTAGCGGGGAAAAATGAGCAGTTCTTC. Amino acids: CASSPSVAGKNEQFF.

This clone is termed medium-sized. This chain links TRBV4-1 with TRBJ2-7; no firm D call. The CDR3 spans 14 residues. Trimming stripped 4 bases from V and 3 bases from J, with 13 bases between. Germline V gives CDR1 MGHRA, CDR2 YSYEKL. CDR3 region: CASSPSTGFYEQYF. CDR3 nucleotide sequence: TGCGCCAGCAGCCCGAGCACCGGGTTCTACGAGCAGTACTTC.

CDR3 sequence: CASSWGLGQETQYF. CDR3 DNA sequence: TGCGCCAGCAGCTGGGGGCTAGGACAAGAGACCCAGTACTTC. This chain connects TRBV5-1 to TRBJ2-5; D possibly corresponds to TRBD1 (6 bases). Deletions cut 3 bases from V and 2 bases from J, with 11 bases between. The V gene's germline CDR1 is SGHRS and CDR2 YFSETQ. The CDR3 loop spans 14 amino acids.

The chain joins TRBV9 to TRBJ1-2, with 12 positions matching TRBD1. Germline trimming cut 4 bases from V and 7 bases from J; bases unmatched to any gene: 5. CDR1 SGDLS and CDR2 YYNGEE come from the germline V gene. The CDR3 has 14 residues. The CDR3 here is CASSKGQGAGGYTF. The CDR3 DNA follows: TGTGCCAGCAGCAAGGGACAGGGGGCGGGTGGCTACACCTTC.